This T cell receptor beta chain was identified in a study of beta chain features in type 1 diabetes. The CDR3 spans 14 residues. Germline CDR1 is GTSNPN and CDR2 is SVGIG (reference sequence). J was trimmed by 4 bases and V by 4 bases; bases with no gene match: 4. Concerning this clone: The target antigen is unknown. Other nucleotide sequences from this sample produce the same CDR3.

The study, taken as a whole, reports: Within each of all four CD4+ subsets, Type 1 diabetes patients had TCRB CDR3s that were moderately but significantly shorter. The similarity of naive, central memory and Treg TCRB repertoires appeared greater among patients than among healthy donors. VDJ junctions sequenced from type 1 diabetes patients showed fewer insertions and more deletions.

On average, the one heparinised blood draw given by each donor was about 116 mL. Isolated RNA was reverse transcribed in full, so expressed TCRB transcripts were sequenced. Sequencing was performed with immunoSEQ multiplex PCR; in TCRdb, only in-frame clones are kept and a portion is missing. The sample yields more than 550,000 clones, over 12% seen once. The source is a man aged 18 to 29 with type 1 diabetes. Material for sequencing was naive CD4+ T cells from blood. The V gene is TRBV30, the J gene TRBJ2-1; TRBD2 matches 10 bases. The CDR3 protein is CAWTSGGSYNEQFF. CDR3 sequence (DNA): TGTGCCTGGACTAGCGGGGGTTCTTACAATGAGCAGTTCTTC.